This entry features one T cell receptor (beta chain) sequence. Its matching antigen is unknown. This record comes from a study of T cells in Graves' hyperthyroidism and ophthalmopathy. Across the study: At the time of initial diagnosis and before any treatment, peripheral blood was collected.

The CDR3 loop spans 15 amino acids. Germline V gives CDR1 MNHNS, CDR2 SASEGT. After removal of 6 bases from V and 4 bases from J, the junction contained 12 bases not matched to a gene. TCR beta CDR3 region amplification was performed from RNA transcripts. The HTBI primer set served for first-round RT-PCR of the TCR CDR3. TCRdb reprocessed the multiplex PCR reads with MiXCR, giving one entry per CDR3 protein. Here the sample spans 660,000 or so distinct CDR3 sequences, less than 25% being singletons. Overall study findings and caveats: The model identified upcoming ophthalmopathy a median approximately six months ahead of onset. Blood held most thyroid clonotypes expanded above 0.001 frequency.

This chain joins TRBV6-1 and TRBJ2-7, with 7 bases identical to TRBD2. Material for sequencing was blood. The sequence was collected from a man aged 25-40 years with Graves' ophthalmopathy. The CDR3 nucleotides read TGTGCCAGCAGCACAAGGGGCGGGAGTAGGTACGAGCAGTACTTC. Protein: CASSTRGGSRYEQYF.